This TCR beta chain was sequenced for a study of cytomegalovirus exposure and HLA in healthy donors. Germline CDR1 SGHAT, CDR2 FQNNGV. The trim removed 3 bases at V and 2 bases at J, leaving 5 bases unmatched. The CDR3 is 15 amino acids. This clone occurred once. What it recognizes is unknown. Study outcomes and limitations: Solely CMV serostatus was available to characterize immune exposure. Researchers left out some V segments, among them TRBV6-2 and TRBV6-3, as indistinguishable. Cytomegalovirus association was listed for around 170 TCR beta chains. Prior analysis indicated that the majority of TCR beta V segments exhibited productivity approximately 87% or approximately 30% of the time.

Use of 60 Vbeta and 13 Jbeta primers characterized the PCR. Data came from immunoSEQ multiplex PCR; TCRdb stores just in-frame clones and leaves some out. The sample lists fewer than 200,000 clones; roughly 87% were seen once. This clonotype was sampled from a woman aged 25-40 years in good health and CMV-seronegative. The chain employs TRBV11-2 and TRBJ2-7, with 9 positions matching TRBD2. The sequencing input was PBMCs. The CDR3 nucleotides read TGTGCCAGCAGCTTCCGTTTAGCGGGGGCCTACGAGCAGTACTTC. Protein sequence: CASSFRLAGAYEQYF.